This TCR beta chain was observed in a study of T cells expressing NK-cell markers. General study findings and limits: The CD3+CD56-NKG2C+ fraction was also led by these clonotypes in a few donors.

A 5'RACE template switching approach incorporating UMIs was used to make TCR beta cDNA. No DNA is given; TCRdb re-called the 5' RACE reads and lists each CDR3 protein once. The sample table sets out roughly 390,000 distinct CDR3 sequences. A remark on this clonotype: The antigen is unknown.

This clonotype was sampled from a woman between 50 and 59 years old in good health. The sample comprised blood T cells: a sorted CD56 or NKG2C T cell subset, CD4+ or CD8+ T cells, or bulk PBMC T cells (not recorded which).

The CDR3 region is CASKREGPSTGELFF. This chain links TRBV4-1 with TRBJ2-2; TCRdb indicates TRBD2, and absent DNA this call remains unverified. Germline V gives CDR1 MGHRA, CDR2 YSYEKL. The length of the CDR3 is 15 residues.